This T cell receptor beta chain was documented in a study of CD8+ T cells in alopecia areata. General study points: Normal scalp showed lower clonality than lesional scalp, especially alopecia totalis/universalis.

The sequencing template was cDNA reverse transcribed from extracted RNA. Only in-frame clones appear in the TCRdb table, and some are missing; sequencing was by immunoSEQ multiplex PCR. The table shows tens of thousands of clones, with 45% to 60% occurring only once. Individuals with alopecia areata gave both lesional scalp punch biopsies and peripheral blood for collection. The ends lost 2 bases at V and 2 bases at J; junction bases unmatched: 3. CDR3 size: 14 residues. Germline CDR1 and CDR2: SGHDT and YYEEEE. Regarding this clone: What it binds is not known.

Sequencing was performed on NKG2D-high CD8+ T cells sorted from blood. The chain is built from TRBV5-6 and TRBJ2-5, with 7 positions matching TRBD1. The receptor's source is a human donor with alopecia areata. CDR3 residues: CASSFPTGQETQYF. The CDR3 bases are TGTGCCAGCAGCTTCCCGACAGGGCAAGAGACCCAGTACTTC.